These T cell receptor beta chains were read from a single sample in a study of cytomegalovirus exposure and HLA in healthy donors. Sequencing used immunoSEQ multiplex PCR; TCRdb keeps in-frame clones, though not all of them. Of around 140,000 clones detected, just under 80% appear once; the ten largest clones hold roughly 1.5%. The sequenced sample consisted of PBMCs. These receptors all come from a young woman in good health and CMV-seronegative. CDR3s leave out the opening cysteine and the closing phenylalanine or tryptophan. Each record gives: clone size, V gene, J gene, CDR3 protein. For some rows the clone size is stated as once, few or many, or as a class when expanded; others skip it.

abundance: .
v_gene: TRBV6-6
j_gene: TRBJ2-7
CDR3aa: ASSYLLESPSYEQY

abundance: .
v_gene: TRBV2
j_gene: TRBJ2-7
CDR3aa: ASIGTSGIYEQY

abundance: .
v_gene: TRBV30
j_gene: TRBJ1-2
CDR3aa: AWTEERDGYT

abundance: .
v_gene: TRBV18
j_gene: TRBJ2-1
CDR3aa: ASSPEREIEQF

abundance: .
v_gene: TRBV4-1
j_gene: TRBJ2-7
CDR3aa: ASSPPGLAGIEQY

abundance: .
v_gene: TRBV5-1
j_gene: TRBJ2-7
CDR3aa: ASNPDPGSGEQY

abundance: .
v_gene: TRBV18
j_gene: TRBJ2-5
CDR3aa: ASSPPNPLAGGQETQY

abundance: .
v_gene: TRBV7-9
j_gene: TRBJ1-1
CDR3aa: ASSPHDRTMNTEAF

abundance: .
v_gene: TRBV29-1
j_gene: TRBJ1-3
CDR3aa: SVRNRGRGNTIY

abundance: once
v_gene: TRBV6-5
j_gene: TRBJ2-7
CDR3aa: ASSSGDRSYEQY

abundance: .
v_gene: TRBV14
j_gene: TRBJ1-2
CDR3aa: ASSLTGGHYGYT

abundance: once
v_gene: TRBV4-2
j_gene: TRBJ2-2
CDR3aa: ASSQEYRSTGELF

abundance: .
v_gene: TRBV5-1
j_gene: TRBJ1-1
CDR3aa: ASSLEIRNTEAF